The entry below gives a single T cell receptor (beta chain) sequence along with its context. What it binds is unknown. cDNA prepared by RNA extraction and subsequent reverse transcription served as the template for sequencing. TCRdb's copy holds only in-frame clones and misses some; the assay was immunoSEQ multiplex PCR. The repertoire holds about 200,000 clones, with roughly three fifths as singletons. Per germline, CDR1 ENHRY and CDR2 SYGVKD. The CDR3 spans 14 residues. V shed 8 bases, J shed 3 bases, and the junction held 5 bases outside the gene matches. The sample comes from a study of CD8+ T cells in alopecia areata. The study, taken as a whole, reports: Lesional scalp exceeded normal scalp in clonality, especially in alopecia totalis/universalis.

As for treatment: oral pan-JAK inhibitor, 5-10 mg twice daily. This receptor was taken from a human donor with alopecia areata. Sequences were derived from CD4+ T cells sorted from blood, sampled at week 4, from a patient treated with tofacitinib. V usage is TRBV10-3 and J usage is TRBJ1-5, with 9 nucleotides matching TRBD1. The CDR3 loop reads CAISGQGLNQPQHF. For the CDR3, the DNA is TGTGCCATCTCGGGACAGGGACTCAATCAGCCCCAGCATTTT.